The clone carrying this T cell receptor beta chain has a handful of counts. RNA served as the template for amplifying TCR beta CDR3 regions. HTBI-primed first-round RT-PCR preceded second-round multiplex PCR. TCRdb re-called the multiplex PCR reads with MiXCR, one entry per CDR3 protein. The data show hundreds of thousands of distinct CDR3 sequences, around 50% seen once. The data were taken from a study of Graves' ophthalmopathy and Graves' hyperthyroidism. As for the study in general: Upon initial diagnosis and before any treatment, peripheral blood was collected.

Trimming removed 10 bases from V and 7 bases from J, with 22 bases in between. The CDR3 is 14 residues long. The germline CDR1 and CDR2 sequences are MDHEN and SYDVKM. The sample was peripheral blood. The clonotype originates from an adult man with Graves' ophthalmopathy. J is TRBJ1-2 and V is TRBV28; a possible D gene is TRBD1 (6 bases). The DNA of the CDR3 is TGTGCCACCCTAACTCCTAACAGGGTAGGTGGCTACACCTTC. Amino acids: CATLTPNRVGGYTF.